The T cell receptor beta chain under discussion was sequenced for a study of shared clonotypes between healthy human individuals. Study-level results: The sharing of 4.5% to 5% of naive CD4 clonotypes was seen across a handful of donors.

Here immunoSEQ multiplex PCR was the method, and the copy in TCRdb shows in-frame clones only, minus some. The table shows approximately 840,000 clones, with 95% to 97% occurring only once. Naive CD8 cells were CD45RO-negative, positively selected for CCR7, excluding terminally differentiated effector memory CD45RA+ cells. Concerning this clone: Its antigen is currently unknown.

The V gene end was trimmed by 3 bases and the J gene end by 5 bases; junction bases not matched to a gene: 9. Looked up from germline, CDR1 is MNHNS and CDR2 is SASEGT. The CDR3 length is 16 residues. This sequence was found in a man younger than 40 in good health. The sequencing sample was made of naive CD8+ T cells sorted from blood. This chain joins TRBV6-1 and TRBJ1-4; 7 nucleotides agree with TRBD1. The CDR3 bases are TGTGCCAGCAGTGAGGGCAGGGGGTGGGAAAATGAAAAACTGTTTTTT. Residues: CASSEGRGWENEKLFF.